These 15 T cell receptor beta chains were sequenced from one sample in a study of human T cells and chemical hapten exposure. TCRdb independently ran MiXCR on the RACE reads; one entry per CDR3 protein. The sample includes some 360,000 distinct CDR3 sequences, 4% to 6% of them seen just once. The time point denotes: pre-sensitization, week 0. Treatment given: therapeutic diphenylcyclopropenone sensitization with weekly scalp DPC. The input for sequencing was whole blood, taken in connection with sensitization to the hapten diphenylcyclopropenone (DPC). These receptors were collected from a woman aged 50 to 60 with alopecia areata. Some clones in this sample may be carry-over from other donors' samples.

This clonotype was detected a few times. The chain is built from TRBV6-5 and TRBJ2-1; 8 bases fit TRBD1. After removal of 5 bases from V and 9 bases from J, the junction contained 12 bases not matched to a gene. Per germline, CDR1 MNHEY and CDR2 SVGAGI. This CDR3 is built from 15 residues. This CDR3 reads CASSPGQGKIAEQFF. As DNA, the CDR3 is TGTGCCAGCAGTCCCGGACAGGGAAAAATTGCTGAGCAGTTCTTC.

In this sample, this clonotype turned up many times. This chain joins TRBV18 and TRBJ2-5; the D is unclear. The CDR3 spans 13 residues. The germline CDR1 and CDR2 sequences are KGHSH and LQKENI. The V and J ends lost 2 bases and 3 bases respectively, with 7 bases between them. For the CDR3, the DNA is TGTGCCAGCTCACCAAGAACTGAAGAGACCCAGTACTTC. Protein: CASSPRTEETQYF.

This clonotype was counted ten times or more. V gene TRBV5-1 combines with J gene TRBJ1-4; D is ambiguous. This CDR3 contains 15 residues. V lost 4 bases, J lost 5 bases, and 15 bases lay in between. Germline CDR1 SGHRS, CDR2 YFSETQ. This chain's CDR3 is CASSPGEVVNEKLFF. As DNA, the CDR3 is TGCGCCAGCAGCCCCGGGGAGGTGGTGAATGAAAAACTGTTTTTT.

A few counts support this clonotype. This rearrangement joins TRBV30 to TRBJ2-7; D not resolved. Germline CDR1 is GTSNPN and CDR2 is SVGIG (reference sequence). The CDR3 sequence is 13 residues long. Trimming took 0 bases from V and 2 from J, leaving 8 bases between them. For the CDR3, the DNA is TGTGCCTGGAGTGTACCGCAGACCTACGAGCAGTACTTC. It encodes CAWSVPQTYEQYF.

This clonotype was detected only a few times. The chain has TRBV5-1 and TRBJ1-1; tentative D call: TRBD1 (6 bases). CDR1 is SGHRS and CDR2 is YFSETQ in the germline V gene. V was trimmed by 2 bases and J by 4 bases, leaving 9 bases between them. The CDR3 has 13 residues. The DNA of the CDR3 is TGCGCCAGCAGCTTTTACAGGGCCACTGAAGCTTTCTTT. Translation: CASSFYRATEAFF.

In its sample, this clonotype was seen many times. CDR3 DNA: TGTGCCAGCAGCGGGGACGAGGGTCAGCCCCAGCATTTT. Translating gives CASSGDEGQPQHF. The chain carries TRBV12-3 or TRBV12-4 and TRBJ1-5; D perhaps matches TRBD1 (5 bases). The V gene lost 6 bases and the J gene lost 6 bases, with 12 bases spanning the gap. The CDR3 is 13 residues long.

The CDR3 region has the DNA TGTGCCAGCAGCTTAGCACGGACAGGGAACCATGAGCAGTTCTTC. Residues: CASSLARTGNHEQFF. The chain recombines TRBV7-9 with TRBJ2-1; 8 bases align to TRBD1. The germline V gene encodes CDR1 SEHNR and CDR2 FQNEAQ (reference sequence). With 0 bases clipped from V and 8 bases from J, the junction kept 6 bases outside the gene matches. This CDR3 spans 15 amino acids.

This clonotype was seen many times. V usage is TRBV6-2 or TRBV6-3 and J usage is TRBJ2-5; maybe TRBD2 (5 bases). Trimming removed 5 bases from V and 4 bases from J, with 11 bases in between. Looked up from germline, CDR1 is MNHEY and CDR2 is SVGEGT. This CDR3 is 13 amino acids long. This CDR3 is CASSRLAGETQYF. The CDR3 nucleotides read TGTGCCAGCAGTCGACTGGCGGGAGAGACCCAGTACTTC.

The chain couples TRBV20-1 to TRBJ2-1, with D unresolved. The CDR3 is made up of 10 amino acids. Germline CDR1 DFQATT, CDR2 SNEGSKA (reference sequence). In DNA form, the CDR3 reads TGCAGACTCCGCGACAATGAGCAGTTCTTC. This codes for CRLRDNEQFF.

This clonotype came up a few times. The V gene is TRBV20-1, the J gene TRBJ2-1; 12 positions agree with TRBD2. J gave up 4 bases and V 4 bases, and 2 bases lay outside the gene matches. Per the germline V gene, CDR1 is DFQATT and CDR2 is SNEGSKA (reference sequence). The CDR3 consists of 14 residues. Here the CDR3 reads CSATTSGGYNEQFF. DNA of the CDR3: TGCAGTGCTACAACTAGCGGGGGGTACAATGAGCAGTTCTTC.

The J gene is TRBJ2-7, the V gene TRBV7-2; 11 nucleotides match TRBD1. The CDR3 is 15 amino acids. CDR1 and CDR2 from the germline V gene are SGHTA and FQGNSA. Unmatched junction bases numbered 10, after V lost 6 bases and J lost 6 bases. CDR3 sequence: CASSRTGGASGEQYF. The CDR3 DNA reads as TGTGCCAGCAGTCGGACAGGGGGCGCGTCCGGCGAGCAGTACTTC. The full variable domain, with the rest looked up from reference TRBV7-2 and TRBJ2-7, is GAGVSQSPSNKVTEKGKDVELRCDPISGHTALYWYRQSLGQGLEFLIYFQGNSAPDKSGLPSDRFSAERTGGSVSTLTIQRTQQEDSAVYLCASSRTGGASGEQYFGPGTRLTVT.

There are many counts of this clonotype. The chain recombines TRBV5-1 with TRBJ2-7; D is uncertain. Trimming stripped 4 bases from V and 5 bases from J, with 7 bases between. Germline lookup yields CDR1 SGHRS and CDR2 YFSETQ. The CDR3 runs 11 residues. CDR3 amino acids: CASSRGHEQYF. The CDR3 DNA is TGCGCCAGCAGCCGTGGCCACGAGCAGTACTTC.

The chain links TRBV27 to TRBJ2-5; D is undetermined. CDR1 is MNHEY and CDR2 is SMNVEV in the germline V gene (reference sequence). This CDR3 has 14 residues. Trimming shortened V by 10 bases and J by 5 bases, and 20 bases separated the two germline ends. For the CDR3, the DNA is TGTGCCACTTCTCCCTCACTGTTTGGGGAGACCCAGTACTTC. Protein: CATSPSLFGETQYF.

This clonotype was counted many times. The CDR3 is CASSLKVLGTGELFF. The CDR3 DNA reads TGTGCCAGCAGCTTAAAGGTCCTGGGGACCGGGGAGCTGTTTTTT. This sequence joins TRBV7-8 and TRBJ2-2; the D is unclear. V was shortened by 2 bases and J by 5 bases, with 12 bases between the two germline ends. There are 15 residues in the CDR3. Per the germline V gene, CDR1 is SGHVS and CDR2 is FQNEAQ.

The chain employs TRBV7-7 and TRBJ2-7; a possible D gene is TRBD2 (6 bases). The germline gives CDR1 SSHAT, CDR2 FNYEAQ (reference sequence). The V and J ends lost 0 bases and 2 bases respectively, with 17 bases between them. The CDR3 is made up of 17 amino acids. CDR3 nucleotide sequence: TGTGCCAGCAGCTTAGCCCCACAGAGTCGGAGGGCCTACGAGCAGTACTTC. Protein sequence: CASSLAPQSRRAYEQYF.